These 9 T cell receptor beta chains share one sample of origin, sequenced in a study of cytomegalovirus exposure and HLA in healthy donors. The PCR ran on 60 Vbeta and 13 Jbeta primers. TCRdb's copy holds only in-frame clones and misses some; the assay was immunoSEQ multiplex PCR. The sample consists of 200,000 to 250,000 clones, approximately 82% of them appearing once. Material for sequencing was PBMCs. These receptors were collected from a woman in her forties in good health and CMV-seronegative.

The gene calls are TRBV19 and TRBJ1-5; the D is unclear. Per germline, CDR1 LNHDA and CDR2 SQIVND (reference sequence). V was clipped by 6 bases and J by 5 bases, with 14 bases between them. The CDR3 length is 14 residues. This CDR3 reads CASSPFRDYQPQHF. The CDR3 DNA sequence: TGTGCCAGTAGCCCTTTCCGCGACTATCAGCCCCAGCATTTT.

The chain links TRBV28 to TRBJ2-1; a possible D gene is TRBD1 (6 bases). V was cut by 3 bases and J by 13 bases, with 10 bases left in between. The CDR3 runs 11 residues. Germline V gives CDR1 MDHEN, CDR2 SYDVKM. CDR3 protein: CASSFSGTQFF. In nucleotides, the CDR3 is TGTGCCAGCAGTTTCTCCGGGACACAGTTCTTC.

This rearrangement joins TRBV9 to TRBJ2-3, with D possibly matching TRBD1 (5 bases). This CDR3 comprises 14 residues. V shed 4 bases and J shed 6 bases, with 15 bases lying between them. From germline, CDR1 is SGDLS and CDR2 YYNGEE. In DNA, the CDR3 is TGTGCCAGCAGCCCCGGGCAGGGTTGGGATACGCAGTATTTT. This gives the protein CASSPGQGWDTQYF.

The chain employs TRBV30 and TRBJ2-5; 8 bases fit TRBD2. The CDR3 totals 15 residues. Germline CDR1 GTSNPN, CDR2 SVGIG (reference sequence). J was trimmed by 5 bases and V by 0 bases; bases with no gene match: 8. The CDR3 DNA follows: TGTGCCTGGAGTGTAGGGGTAGCGGGGAGGGAGACCCAGTACTTC. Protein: CAWSVGVAGRETQYF.

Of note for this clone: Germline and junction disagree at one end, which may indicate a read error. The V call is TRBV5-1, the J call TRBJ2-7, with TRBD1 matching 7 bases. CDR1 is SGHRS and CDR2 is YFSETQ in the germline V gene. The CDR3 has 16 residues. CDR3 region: CAGSWKGAPSPYEQYF. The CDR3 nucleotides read TGCGCCGGCAGCTGGAAGGGGGCGCCTAGCCCCTACGAGCAGTACTTC.

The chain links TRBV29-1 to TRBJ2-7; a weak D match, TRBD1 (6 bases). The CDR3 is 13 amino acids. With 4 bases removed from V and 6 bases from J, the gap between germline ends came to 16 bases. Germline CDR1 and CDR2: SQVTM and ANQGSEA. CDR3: CSVVSRGASEQYF. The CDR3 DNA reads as TGCAGCGTTGTGAGCAGGGGTGCGTCCGAGCAGTACTTC.

The CDR3 region has the DNA TGCGCCAGCACCTCTAGCAGGGGGAACACCGGGGAGCTGTTTTTT. This codes for CASTSSRGNTGELFF. The rearrangement uses TRBV5-1 and TRBJ2-2, with a weak D call TRBD1 (6 bases). V was clipped by 6 bases and J by 1 base, with 13 bases between them. Germline CDR1 and CDR2: SGHRS and YFSETQ. CDR3 length: 15 residues.

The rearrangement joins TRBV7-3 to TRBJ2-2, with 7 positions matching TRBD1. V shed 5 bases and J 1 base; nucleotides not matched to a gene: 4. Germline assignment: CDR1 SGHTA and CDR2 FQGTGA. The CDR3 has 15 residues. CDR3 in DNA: TGTGCCAGCAGCCCCCGGGACAGGAACACCGGGGAGCTGTTTTTT. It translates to CASSPRDRNTGELFF.

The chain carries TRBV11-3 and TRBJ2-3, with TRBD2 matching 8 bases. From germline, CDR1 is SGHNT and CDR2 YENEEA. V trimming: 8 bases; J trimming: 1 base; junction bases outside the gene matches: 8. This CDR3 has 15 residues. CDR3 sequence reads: CASSGGAGGTDTQYF. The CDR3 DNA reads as TGTGCCAGCTCCGGGGGAGCGGGGGGCACAGATACGCAGTATTTT.